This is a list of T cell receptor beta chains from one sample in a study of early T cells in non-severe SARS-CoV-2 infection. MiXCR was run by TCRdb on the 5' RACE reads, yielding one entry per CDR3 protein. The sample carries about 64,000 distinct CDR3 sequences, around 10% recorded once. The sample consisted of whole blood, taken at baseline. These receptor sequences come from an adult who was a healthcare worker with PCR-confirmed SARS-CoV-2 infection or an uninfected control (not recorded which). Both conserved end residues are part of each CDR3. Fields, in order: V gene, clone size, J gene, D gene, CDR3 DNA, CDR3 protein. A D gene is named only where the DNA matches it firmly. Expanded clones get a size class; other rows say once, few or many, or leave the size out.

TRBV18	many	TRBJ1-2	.	TGTGCCAGCTCACTATTCCTTTGGGCCAGGGTCAACTATGGCTACACCTTC	CASSLFLWARVNYGYTF
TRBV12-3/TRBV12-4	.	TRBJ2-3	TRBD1	TGTGCCAGCAGCCCGGGACAGGGGGCCACGAAGTATTTT	CASSPGQGATKYF
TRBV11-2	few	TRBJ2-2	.	TGTGCCAGCAGCTTATTTTCGAACACCGGGGAGCTGTTTTTT	CASSLFSNTGELFF
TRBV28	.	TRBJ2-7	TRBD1	TGTGCCAGCAGATTTCCCGGGACAGGGGTAAACGAGCAGTACTTC	CASRFPGTGVNEQYF
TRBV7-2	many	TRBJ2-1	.	TGTGCCAGCAGCCTTCATTGGGAGCAGTTCTTC	CASSLHWEQFF
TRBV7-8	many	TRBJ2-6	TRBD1	TGTGCCAGCAGTTTACAACAGGGGGCGCGGCCGTCTGGGGCCAACGTCCTGACTTTC	CASSLQQGARPSGANVLTF
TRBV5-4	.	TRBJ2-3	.	TGTGCCAGCAGCTCAAACGGGGCCCCCAGAGATACGCAGTATTTT	CASSSNGAPRDTQYF
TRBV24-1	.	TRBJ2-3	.	TGTGCCACCAGTGCCGGGGCAGGTAACACAGATACGCAGTATTTT	CATSAGAGNTDTQYF
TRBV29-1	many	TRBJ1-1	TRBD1	TGCAGCGTGCACCAGACAGGGTGGTACACTGAAGCTTTCTTT	CSVHQTGWYTEAFF
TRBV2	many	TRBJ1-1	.	TGTGCCAGCAGTGTTAAGGAGGCAGTCACTGAAGCTTTCTTT	CASSVKEAVTEAFF
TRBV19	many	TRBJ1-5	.	TGTGCCAGTAGTATACAACGGAATCAGCCCCAGCATTTT	CASSIQRNQPQHF
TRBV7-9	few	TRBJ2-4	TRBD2	TGTGCCAGCAGCCCCACTAGCGGCGGCAGGTCGCCCCTAGCCAAAAACATTCAGTACTTC	CASSPTSGGRSPLAKNIQYF
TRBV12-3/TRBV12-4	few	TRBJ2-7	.	TGTGCCAGCAGCTGGGGGTCCTACGAGCAGTACTTC	CASSWGSYEQYF
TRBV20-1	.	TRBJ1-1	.	TGCAGTGCTAGAGATTACGTTGAAGCTTTCTTT	CSARDYVEAFF
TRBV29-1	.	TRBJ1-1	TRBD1	TGCAGCGTCAACAGGGGAAAGACTGAAGCTTTCTTT	CSVNRGKTEAFF
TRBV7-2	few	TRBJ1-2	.	TGTGCCAGCAGTATCCAGGGGAACTATGGCTACACCTTC	CASSIQGNYGYTF
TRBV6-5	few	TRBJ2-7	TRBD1	TGTGCCAGCAGTTACTCGACAGGGACGTACGAGCAGTACTTC	CASSYSTGTYEQYF
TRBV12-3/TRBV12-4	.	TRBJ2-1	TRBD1	TGTGCCAGCAGGCTGCGGGACAGGGAAAGGAATGAGCAGTTCTTC	CASRLRDRERNEQFF
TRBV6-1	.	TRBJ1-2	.	TGTGCCAGCCCCCGCCAGTCGTTC	CASPRQSF
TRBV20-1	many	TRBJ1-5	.	TGCAGTGCTAGAGACCATTTAAGGGGGGGGAGCAATCAGCCCCAGCATTTT	CSARDHLRGGSNQPQHF
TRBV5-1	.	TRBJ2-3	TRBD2	TGCGCCAGCAGCCCCCCTCGGGGGGGTGCCTCACCAGATACGCAGTATTTT	CASSPPRGGASPDTQYF
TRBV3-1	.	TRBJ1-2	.	TGTGCCAGCAGCCAAGATGATTATGGCTACACCTTC	CASSQDDYGYTF
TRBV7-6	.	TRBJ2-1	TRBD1	TGTGCCAGCAGCTTGATGGACAGGGGGGAGGACAATGAGCAGTTCTTC	CASSLMDRGEDNEQFF
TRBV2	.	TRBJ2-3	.	TGTGCCAGCAGTGAGGGTCGGGCCGCGGGGGCTAGCACAGATACGCAGTATTTT	CASSEGRAAGASTDTQYF
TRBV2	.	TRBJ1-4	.	TGTGCCAGCAGCCATCGTTCTCTGGCCCTCGCGCTTAATGAAAAACTGTTTTTT	CASSHRSLALALNEKLFF
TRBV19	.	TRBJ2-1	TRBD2	TGTGCCAGTAGTCCTAGCGGGGGGCCCAATGAGCAGTTCTTC	CASSPSGGPNEQFF
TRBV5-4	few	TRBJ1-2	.	TGTGCCAGCAGGGGGGGTTATGGCTACACCTTC	CASRGGYGYTF
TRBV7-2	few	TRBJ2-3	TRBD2	TGTGCCAGCAGCGGAAGACTAGCGGGGGTCACAGATACGCAGTATTTT	CASSGRLAGVTDTQYF
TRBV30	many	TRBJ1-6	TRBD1	TGTGCCTGGAGTGTAATCCTGGGACAGCCGGCGGCCAAAGGTTCACCCCTCCACTTT	CAWSVILGQPAAKGSPLHF
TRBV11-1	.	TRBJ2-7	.	TGTGCCAGCAGCTTAGCGCTTGCCGGCAGCGAGCAGTACTTC	CASSLALAGSEQYF
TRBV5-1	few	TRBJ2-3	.	TGCGCCAGCACCGCGGGGCGTAGTCAAGATACGCAGTTTTTT	CASTAGRSQDTQFF
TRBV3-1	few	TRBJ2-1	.	TGTGCCAGCAGCCCACCGTTAGCGGCCGAGCAGTTCTTC	CASSPPLAAEQFF
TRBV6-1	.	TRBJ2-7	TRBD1	TGTGCCAATCGGACAGGGTGGACTTACGAGCAGTACTTC	CANRTGWTYEQYF
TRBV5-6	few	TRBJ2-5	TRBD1	TGTGCCAGCAGCTCCGCCGACAGGGCCCAAGAGACCCAGTACTTC	CASSSADRAQETQYF
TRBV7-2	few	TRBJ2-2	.	TGTGCCAGCAGCTTCGCGGCGAACACCGGGGAGCTGTTTTTT	CASSFAANTGELFF
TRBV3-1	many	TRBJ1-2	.	TGTGCCAGCAGCCGTGGCCGGGACATAGCTAACTATGGCTACACCTTC	CASSRGRDIANYGYTF